The rows below give T cell receptor beta chains drawn from one sample of a study of blood T cell repertoires in COVID-19. Libraries were prepared by immunoSEQ multiplex PCR; TCRdb keeps only in-frame clonotypes and omits some of them. Of about 250,000 clones listed, 86% are singletons. The specimen was PBMCs or T cells enriched from blood (not recorded which). Receptor source: a man aged 35-49 years who had recovered from COVID-19. Each CDR3 is given with its conserved first and last residue. The D gene is left open where the match is weak. Size values are once, few and many counts, or a class for expanded clones, and some rows have none.

v_gene	d_gene	abundance	j_gene	CDR3nt	CDR3aa
TRBV29-1	NA	NA	TRBJ1-2	TGCAGCGCTCGTGGGGGGTACTATGGCTACACCTTC	CSARGGYYGYTF
TRBV27	TRBD1	NA	TRBJ1-5	TGTGCCAGCAGTTTGGCCAGGGGGAATCAGCCCCAGCATTTT	CASSLARGNQPQHF
TRBV5-4	TRBD2	NA	TRBJ2-3	TGTGCCAGCAGCTTGAGGGTTAGCGGGGGAGGAGATACGCAGTATTTT	CASSLRVSGGGDTQYF
TRBV7-9	TRBD1	NA	TRBJ2-7	TGTGCCAGCAGTTCACCTCTTAAGGGCAGGGGGAACGGCGAGCAGTACTTC	CASSSPLKGRGNGEQYF
TRBV18	NA	once	TRBJ2-1	TGTGCCAGCTCACCAACCAGCGGTAATGAGCAGTTCTTC	CASSPTSGNEQFF
TRBV3-1/TRBV3-2	TRBD2	NA	TRBJ2-7	TGTGCCAGCAGCCAAGTAACTAGCGGGAAGTGGCACGGATACGAGCAGTACTTC	CASSQVTSGKWHGYEQYF
TRBV19	NA	NA	TRBJ1-2	TGTGCCAGTAGATCAGATGACAGCTATGGCTACACCTTC	CASRSDDSYGYTF
TRBV25-1	TRBD2	NA	TRBJ2-3	TGTGCCAGCAGTGGTCTAGCGGGAGATACGCAGTATTTT	CASSGLAGDTQYF
TRBV5-1	TRBD2	NA	TRBJ2-1	TGCGCCAGCAGCTTACCGAGCGGGGGGAACTACAATGAGCAGTTCTTC	CASSLPSGGNYNEQFF
TRBV27	TRBD2	NA	TRBJ2-7	TGTGCCAGCAGCCGTCGGGGGGACTACGAGCAGTACTTC	CASSRRGDYEQYF
TRBV6-1	TRBD2	NA	TRBJ2-7	TGTGCCAGCAGTGAAGTGAGTGCTAGCGGGAGGGGGTACGAGCAGTACTTC	CASSEVSASGRGYEQYF
TRBV28	NA	NA	TRBJ2-7	TGTGCCACTGGACAGCTCGACGAGCAGTACTTC	CATGQLDEQYF
TRBV28	NA	NA	TRBJ2-5	TGTGCCAGCAGTTTACAGGGAAGTACAGAGACCCAGTACTTC	CASSLQGSTETQYF
TRBV30	NA	NA	TRBJ2-5	TGTGCCTGGAGTGCTCAGGGTTGGGAGACCCAGTACTTC	CAWSAQGWETQYF
TRBV7-2	TRBD2	few	TRBJ2-3	TGTGCCAGCAGCGCCCGGGGGACTAGCGGGAGAGATACGCAGTATTTT	CASSARGTSGRDTQYF
TRBV10-3	NA	NA	TRBJ1-1	TGTGCCATCAGTGAGCGGTCGGTCGGGGAGAACACTGAAGCTTTCTTT	CAISERSVGENTEAFF
TRBV5-1	NA	NA	TRBJ2-7	TGCGCCAGCAGCCCCTTTTCTCCGGGACACTGGGACTCCTACGAGCAGTACTTC	CASSPFSPGHWDSYEQYF
TRBV5-1	TRBD1	NA	TRBJ1-2	TGCGCCAGCAGCCAAGACAGGGCCGGTGATGGCTACACCTTC	CASSQDRAGDGYTF
TRBV6-4	TRBD1	NA	TRBJ2-1	TGTGCCACCCGGGACAGTGGATACCCTGAGCAGTTCTTC	CATRDSGYPEQFF
TRBV15	NA	NA	TRBJ1-1	TGTGCCACCAGCAGGACAATAGTTAACACTGAAGCTTTCTTT	CATSRTIVNTEAFF
TRBV19	TRBD2	NA	TRBJ2-7	TGTGCCAGTAGTATAGTGTTGGGCGGGAGCTCCTACGAGCAGTACTTC	CASSIVLGGSSYEQYF
TRBV11-2	NA	NA	TRBJ2-3	TGTGCCAGCAGCCCCGGATTAGCCACAGATACGCAGTATTTT	CASSPGLATDTQYF
TRBV30	NA	NA	TRBJ1-2	TGTGCCTGGAGATCGGGGAGAACCAACTATGGCTACACCTTC	CAWRSGRTNYGYTF
TRBV7-2	NA	once	TRBJ2-7	TGTGCCAGCACCTTGGCATTGGGCGGGACTTTCTCCTCCTACGAGCAGTACTTC	CASTLALGGTFSSYEQYF
TRBV2	NA	NA	TRBJ2-2	TGTGCCACCACCGGGAACACCGGGGAGCTGTTTTTT	CATTGNTGELFF
TRBV19	TRBD1	NA	TRBJ1-4	TGTGCCAGTCGGTCGGGACAGGGCTATTTGGGTGAAAAACTGTTTTTT	CASRSGQGYLGEKLFF
TRBV20-1	NA	NA	TRBJ2-7	TGCAGTGCTAGTTGGGTAGGCAGGGGCTCCTACGAGCAGTACTTC	CSASWVGRGSYEQYF
TRBV19	NA	NA	TRBJ2-3	TGTGCCAGTAGTATCCCCCCTGATACGCAGTATTTT	CASSIPPDTQYF
TRBV28	NA	few	TRBJ1-5	TGTGCCAGCAGTTTTTCGGGTTTTTATAGCAATCAGCCCCAGCATTTT	CASSFSGFYSNQPQHF
TRBV2	NA	NA	TRBJ1-2	TGTGCCAGCAGTGAACGGAGCGGCTACACCTTC	CASSERSGYTF
TRBV5-4	NA	once	TRBJ2-1	TGTGCCAGCAGCTTGGTGGGGGCCAATGAGCAGTTCTTC	CASSLVGANEQFF
TRBV27	NA	NA	TRBJ1-6	TGTGCCAGCAGTCGAAGTGGGAGCGGGGGGTCCGGTTACAATTCACCCCTCCACTTT	CASSRSGSGGSGYNSPLHF
TRBV2	NA	NA	TRBJ1-1	TGTGCCAGCAAAGGGGAGGGAACGGGTGAAGCTTTCTTT	CASKGEGTGEAFF
TRBV7-2	NA	few	TRBJ1-3	TGTGCCAGCAGCTTAGAATCAGGGCTCAAACTAACCGGAAACACCATATATTTT	CASSLESGLKLTGNTIYF
TRBV5-6	NA	NA	TRBJ1-1	TGTGCCAGCAGCTTTACAGAGAACACTGAAGCTTTCTTT	CASSFTENTEAFF
TRBV6-5	NA	once	TRBJ1-5	TGTGCCAGCACCTCGGACACGTCTGACCGGCCCCAGCATTTT	CASTSDTSDRPQHF
TRBV10-3	NA	NA	TRBJ1-3	TGTGCCATCAGTGATGGCAGGGTCGCCGGAAACACCATATATTTT	CAISDGRVAGNTIYF
TRBV18	NA	few	TRBJ1-5	TGTGCCAGCTCACCTAGGGAGGGCGGTATGCCCCAGCATTTT	CASSPREGGMPQHF
TRBV3-1/TRBV3-2	NA	NA	TRBJ2-2	TGTGCCAGCAGCCAAGTTAGGGGGGGTCCCGGGGAGCTGTTTTTT	CASSQVRGGPGELFF
TRBV18	NA	NA	TRBJ2-7	TGTGCCAGCTCACCTAGGGACACCCGCTACGAGCAGTACTTC	CASSPRDTRYEQYF
TRBV19	NA	NA	TRBJ1-2	TGTGCCAGTAGTTTAATGACAGGTGTCGGCTATGGCTACACCTTC	CASSLMTGVGYGYTF
TRBV30	NA	NA	TRBJ2-6	TGTGCCTGGAGTGTCGGAGGGGCGGCCGGAACTGGGGCCAACGTCCTGACTTTC	CAWSVGGAAGTGANVLTF
TRBV10-3	TRBD1	NA	TRBJ2-7	TGTGCCATCAGTGGCGTGACAGGGGACGAGCAGTACTTC	CAISGVTGDEQYF
TRBV3-1/TRBV3-2	NA	NA	TRBJ2-7	TGTGCCAGCAGCCAAGATGGATTTTTGAGGAGCTCCTACGAGCAGTACTTC	CASSQDGFLRSSYEQYF
TRBV3-1/TRBV3-2	NA	NA	TRBJ2-3	TGTGCCAGCAGCCAAGAAAACAGGGCAGATACGCAGTATTTT	CASSQENRADTQYF
TRBV6-2/TRBV6-3	NA	once	TRBJ1-2	TGTGCCAGCAGTGACCGGGGTGTCAACTATGGCTACACCTTC	CASSDRGVNYGYTF
TRBV30	TRBD1	NA	TRBJ2-2	TGTGCCTGGACCAGACAGGGGTGGACCGGGGAGCTGTTTTTT	CAWTRQGWTGELFF
TRBV6-5	NA	NA	TRBJ2-1	TGTGCCAGCAGCCCGGGACTCCTCAATGAGCAGTTCTTC	CASSPGLLNEQFF
TRBV30	NA	NA	TRBJ2-5	TGTGCCTGGGCCGCTAGTCGGGTGGAGACCCAGTACTTC	CAWAASRVETQYF
TRBV19	NA	NA	TRBJ1-2	TGTGCCAGTAGTGTACACAGGGCTGGCTACACCTTC	CASSVHRAGYTF
TRBV7-9	TRBD2	once	TRBJ2-1	TGTGCCAGCAGCTTAGAACTAGCGGAGTACAATGAGCAGTTCTTC	CASSLELAEYNEQFF
TRBV6-2/TRBV6-3	NA	few	TRBJ1-5	TGTGCCAGCAGTCAGGCCGGGGGGCAGTGGTCGGGTCAGCCCCAGCATTTT	CASSQAGGQWSGQPQHF
TRBV6-5	TRBD1	NA	TRBJ2-1	TGTGCCAGCAGTTACTCTCGGGACAGGGCCTACAATGAGCAGTTCTTC	CASSYSRDRAYNEQFF
TRBV19	NA	once	TRBJ2-5	TGTGCCAGTAGTGCCAACAGGGTCGAGACCCAGTACTTC	CASSANRVETQYF
TRBV3-1/TRBV3-2	NA	NA	TRBJ1-3	TGTGCCAGCAGCCAAGATCTGGCAGGCGGGGGCTCTGGAAACACCATATATTTT	CASSQDLAGGGSGNTIYF
TRBV7-2	TRBD1	NA	TRBJ2-7	TGTGCCAGCAGCGCGACAGGGCCCTACGAGCAGTACTTC	CASSATGPYEQYF
TRBV3-1/TRBV3-2	NA	NA	TRBJ1-5	TGTGCCAGCAGCCAAGATAGGGGTCAGCCCCAGCATTTT	CASSQDRGQPQHF
TRBV6-5	TRBD1	NA	TRBJ2-7	TGTGCCAGCAGGAGGACAGGGGCCGTCTACGAGCAGTACTTC	CASRRTGAVYEQYF
TRBV27	NA	NA	TRBJ1-5	TGTGCCAGCAGTTTATACGGTCAGGGTTTGTTTTATAGCAATCAGCCCCAGCATTTT	CASSLYGQGLFYSNQPQHF
TRBV6-5	TRBD1	few	TRBJ1-5	TGTGCCAGCAGTTACTACAGGGGCCCCAATCAGCCCCAGCATTTT	CASSYYRGPNQPQHF